This record concerns one T cell receptor beta chain sequence. The data derive from a study of T-cell memory formation after mild COVID-19. TCRdb reanalysed the 5' RACE reads using MiXCR and keeps one entry per CDR3 protein. Here the sample spans fewer than 200,000 distinct CDR3 sequences, over 10% being singletons. The CDR3 has 15 amino acids. Germline V CDR1 and CDR2: SGHRS, YFSETQ. The V end lost 4 bases, the J end lost 0 bases, and 11 bases lay between the germline ends. The sequence was collected from a man aged 18 to 30 who had mild COVID-19 (a few samples of this study predate the infection). Cell type and time point are not known. This chain joins TRBV5-1 and TRBJ1-5; possibly TRBD1 for D (5 bases). Sequencing was carried out using PBMCs or a T cell subset sorted from them (not recorded which). The CDR3 sequence is CASSPGGGSNQPQHF. DNA of the CDR3: TGCGCCAGCAGCCCCGGTGGGGGTAGCAATCAGCCCCAGCATTTT.